Listed here are 11 T cell receptor beta chains from one sample, sequenced in a study of shared clonotypes between healthy human individuals (dated by TCRdb to about 2020). The library was produced with the immunoSEQ multiplex PCR assay. TCRdb retrieved this table from immuneACCESS and kept in-frame rearrangements only. Not all clones are present; in checked studies, unresolved V genes account for under half, and no reason is known for the remainder. This sample gives over 95,000 clones in total; about 63% of them show up just once. Of the sample, roughly 24% falls within the top ten clones. Sequenced input: memory CD8+ T cells sorted from blood. What this sample's cell subset or site label stands for: CD45RO+ cells pooled with CCR7-negative TemRA cells. These receptors were obtained from a woman aged 25-40 years in good health.

The CDR3 spells CASTAPEAGGPGEQFF. CDR3 sequence (DNA): TGTGCCAGTACCGCCCCGGAAGCGGGAGGGCCAGGTGAGCAGTTCTTC. The genes are TRBV19 and TRBJ2-1; 10 bases map to TRBD2. Germline assignment: CDR1 LNHDA and CDR2 SQIVND (reference sequence). With 7 bases clipped from V and 9 bases from J, the junction kept 15 bases outside the gene matches. CDR3 length equals 16 residues.

V gene TRBV10-2 combines with J gene TRBJ2-7; TRBD1 aligns across 11 bases. Germline CDR1 is WSHSY and CDR2 is SAAADI. This CDR3 has 15 residues. V shed 4 bases and J 4 bases; nucleotides not matched to a gene: 6. Here the CDR3 reads CASSARDRGFYEQYF. As DNA, the CDR3 is TGCGCCAGCAGTGCCAGGGACAGGGGGTTTTACGAGCAGTACTTC.

The chain employs TRBV25-1 and TRBJ2-5; TRBD2 is a possible D gene (6 bases). The end of the DNA fits TRBJ2-7 better, so the J call may be wrong. The CDR3 sequence is 13 residues long. Per germline, CDR1 MGHDK and CDR2 SYGVNS. CDR3: CASRRDSSYEQYF. CDR3 in DNA: TGTGCCAGCAGGAGGGACTCCTCCTACGAGCAGTACTTC.

J is TRBJ2-7 and V is TRBV27, with D maybe TRBD1 (5 bases). The germline V gene has CDR1 MNHEY and CDR2 SMNVEV (reference sequence). V lost 5 bases and J lost 4, with 9 bases in between. The CDR3 is 12 amino acids. DNA of the CDR3: TGTGCCAGCAGTGTCACAGGTTACGAGCAGTACTTC. Translation gives CASSVTGYEQYF.

The rearrangement joins TRBV13 to TRBJ1-1; the D is unclear. V lost 5 bases and J 9 bases, leaving 13 bases between the germline ends. The CDR3 extends over 12 amino acids. CDR1 is PRHDT, CDR2 FYEKMQ, per germline (reference sequence). DNA for the CDR3: TGTGCCAGCAGCGGTCGTATGGGTAAAGCTTTCTTT. Translating it yields CASSGRMGKAFF.

The chain carries TRBV11-1 and TRBJ2-7; D remains ambiguous. Germline V gene data show CDR1 as SGHAT and CDR2 as FQDESV (reference sequence). CDR3 length: 12 residues. V was cut by 4 bases and J by 5 bases, with 9 bases left in between. The CDR3 loop is CASSSNEDEQYF. The CDR3, as DNA: TGTGCCAGCAGCTCGAATGAGGACGAGCAGTACTTC.

This chain uses TRBV5-4 with TRBJ1-2, with 7 bases that match TRBD1. This CDR3 is 13 amino acids long. Germline loops: CDR1 SGHNT, CDR2 YYREEE (reference sequence). V lost 4 bases to trimming and J lost 7 bases; unmatched junction nucleotides: 7. Written as DNA, the CDR3 is TGTGCCAGCAGCCGAGACAGGGTCGGTGGCTACACCTTC. Translating it yields CASSRDRVGGYTF. Looking up the rest from reference TRBV5-4 and TRBJ1-2 gives the full variable domain: ETGVTQSPTHLIKTRGQQVTLRCSSQSGHNTVSWYQQALGQGPQFIFQYYREEENGRGNFPPRFSGLQFPNYSSELNVNALELDDSALYLCASSRDRVGGYTFGSGTRLTVV.

The table lists this clone with a few counts. The V gene is TRBV2, the J gene TRBJ2-6, with 9 bases lining up with TRBD1. The CDR3 is 18 residues long. Trimming took 6 bases from V and 0 from J; bases not matched to a gene: 9. CDR1 SNHLY and CDR2 FYNNEI come from the germline V gene. The CDR3 region is CASRVPGQGASGANVLTF. Here the CDR3 DNA reads TGTGCCAGCAGAGTTCCGGGACAGGGAGCCTCTGGGGCCAACGTCCTGACTTTC.

The rearrangement links TRBV11-2 to TRBJ2-7; 9 nucleotides align to TRBD1. The CDR3 sequence is 16 residues long. Germline V gene lookup returns CDR1 SGHAT and CDR2 FQNNGV. With 5 bases clipped from V and 5 bases from J, the junction kept 13 bases outside the gene matches. The CDR3 nucleotides are TGTGCCAGCAGCCAAGAAATTGGGACAGGGAGCGACGAGCAGTACTTC. Encoded protein: CASSQEIGTGSDEQYF. The whole variable domain, filled in from reference TRBV11-2 and TRBJ2-7, reads EAGVAQSPRYKIIEKRQSVAFWCNPISGHATLYWYQQILGQGPKLLIQFQNNGVVDDSQLPKDRFSAERLKGVDSTLKIQPAKLEDSAVYLCASSQEIGTGSDEQYFGPGTRLTVT.

In this sample, this clone turned up many times. The chain is built from TRBV30 and TRBJ2-7; D ambiguous. Trimming removed 1 base at V and 2 bases at J, with 9 bases between. The CDR3 totals 13 residues. Germline CDR1 and CDR2: GTSNPN and SVGIG (reference sequence). CDR3 protein: CAWSGFRTYEQYF. The CDR3, as DNA: TGTGCCTGGAGTGGGTTCCGGACCTACGAGCAGTACTTC. Full variable domain (missing parts from reference TRBV30 and TRBJ2-7): SQTIHQWPATLVQPVGSPLSLECTVEGTSNPNLYWYRQAAGRGLQLLFYSVGIGQISSEVPQNLSASRPQDRQFILSSKKLLLSDSGFYLCAWSGFRTYEQYFGPGTRLTVT.

The chain has TRBV5-6 and TRBJ2-1, with D possibly matching TRBD2 (5 bases). The V gene lost 4 bases and the J gene lost 1 base, with 12 bases spanning the gap. CDR1 is SGHDT and CDR2 is YYEEEE in the germline V gene. This CDR3 has 15 residues. CDR3 protein: CASSPTTPSYNEQFF. For the CDR3, the DNA is TGTGCCAGCAGCCCGACTACCCCTTCCTACAATGAGCAGTTCTTC.